This passage covers 31 T cell receptor beta chains from one sample sequenced in a study of type 1 and type 2 diabetes patients. The PCR template was genomic DNA. A primer set of 30 forward and 13 reverse primers amplified the CDR3. TCRdb reprocessed the multiplex PCR reads with MiXCR, giving one entry per CDR3 protein. The sample contains around 300,000 distinct CDR3 sequences, roughly 44% of which appear only once. Specimen: peripheral blood mononuclear cells (PBMCs). The receptors were gathered from a man younger than 35 with type 2 diabetes.

The chain employs TRBV9 and TRBJ2-5, with TRBD2 matching 9 bases. The trim removed 0 bases at V and 3 bases at J, leaving 6 bases unmatched. The length of the CDR3 is 16 residues. Germline V lookup: CDR1 SGDLS, CDR2 YYNGEE. CDR3: CASSVDSSGVEETQYF. CDR3 coding DNA: TGTGCCAGCAGCGTAGACTCTAGCGGGGTTGAAGAGACCCAGTACTTC.

The chain uses TRBV9 and TRBJ1-1, with D possibly TRBD1 on 6 matching bases. CDR3 length equals 14 residues. Germline assignment: CDR1 SGDLS and CDR2 YYNGEE. V lost 1 base to trimming and J lost 5 bases, with 12 bases between them. The CDR3 spells CASSVSGGGTEAFF. The CDR3, as DNA: TGTGCCAGCAGCGTAAGCGGAGGGGGAACTGAAGCTTTCTTT.

In its sample, this clonotype was seen a few times. The chain couples TRBV20-1 to TRBJ1-6; no clear D gene. Germline values: CDR1 DFQATT, CDR2 SNEGSKA (reference sequence). The V end was cut by 2 bases, the J end by 5 bases, with 10 bases between. This CDR3 spans 14 amino acids. CDR3 bases: TGCAGTGCTAGACAGTTGGTGAATAATTCACCCCTCCACTTT. The encoded protein is CSARQLVNNSPLHF.

J is TRBJ1-2 and V is TRBV4-1, with unresolved D. CDR1 is MGHRA, CDR2 YSYEKL, per germline. This CDR3 is 14 amino acids long. V shed 1 base and J shed 4 bases, with 10 bases lying between them. In DNA, the CDR3 is TGCGCCAGCAGCCAAGTGGCAGCCTTCTATGGCTACACCTTC. This translates into CASSQVAAFYGYTF.

The chain links TRBV18 to TRBJ2-5; D may be TRBD1 (6 bases). V dropped 3 bases and J dropped 13 bases, with 18 bases sitting between them. This CDR3 has 13 residues. Germline V CDR1 and CDR2: KGHSH, LQKENI. The chain's CDR3 is CASSPGTTYERYF. CDR3 in DNA: TGTGCCAGCTCACCCGGGACAACTTACGAGCGGTACTTC.

V usage is TRBV30 and J usage is TRBJ1-2, with a tentative D call TRBD1 (5 bases). Deletions cut 4 bases from V and 4 bases from J, with 10 bases between. There are 12 residues in the CDR3. From germline, CDR1 is GTSNPN and CDR2 SVGIG (reference sequence). The CDR3, as DNA: TGTGCCTGGAATCGACAGTTCTATGGCTACACCTTC. Its translation is CAWNRQFYGYTF.

Turning to this clonotype: This may be a read error: a much more frequent sequence differs by one nucleotide. The chain has TRBV2 and TRBJ1-2, with 7 bases that match TRBD1. This CDR3 spans 15 amino acids. The germline V gene has CDR1 SNHLY and CDR2 FYNNEI. The CDR3 protein is CAGSRVQGNNYGYTF. The CDR3 nucleotides are TGTGCCGGCAGTCGCGTACAGGGGAATAACTATGGCTACACCTTC.

V is TRBV19 and J is TRBJ2-7; TRBD1 might be the D (5 bases). Trimming shortened V by 3 bases and J by 5 bases, and 11 bases separated the two germline ends. The CDR3 length is 13 residues. Germline CDR1 LNHDA, CDR2 SQIVND (reference sequence). This chain's CDR3 is CASSISQGDEQYF. CDR3 DNA sequence: TGTGCCAGTAGTATTTCCCAGGGTGACGAGCAGTACTTC.

This rearrangement joins TRBV30 to TRBJ1-1, with D perhaps matching TRBD1 (5 bases). Between the trimmed V and J ends, which lost 5 bases and 0 bases, there was a span of 10 bases. The CDR3 sequence is 13 residues long. Germline V gives CDR1 GTSNPN, CDR2 SVGIG (reference sequence). In DNA form, the CDR3 reads TGTGCCTGGGAAAGGGGCTTGAACACTGAAGCTTTCTTT. Amino acids: CAWERGLNTEAFF.

V and J are TRBV19 and TRBJ1-1; D remains ambiguous. CDR1 LNHDA and CDR2 SQIVND come from the germline V gene (reference sequence). The CDR3 has 15 amino acids. V lost 3 bases and J lost 4, with 15 bases in between. The CDR3 here is CASSIFPIRGTEAFF. CDR3 bases: TGTGCCAGTAGTATTTTCCCCATCCGAGGCACTGAAGCTTTCTTT.

The rearrangement links TRBV2 to TRBJ1-1, with D perhaps matching TRBD1 (6 bases). This CDR3 region has 12 residues. Germline CDR1 is SNHLY and CDR2 is FYNNEI. Deletions cut 2 bases from V and 7 bases from J, with 8 bases between. CDR3 sequence: CASSELGGEAFF. The CDR3 DNA reads TGTGCCAGCAGTGAACTAGGGGGTGAAGCTTTCTTT.

As concerns this clonotype: Likely a read error: the CDR3 ends without its conserved phenylalanine or tryptophan. This rearrangement joins TRBV27 to TRBJ1-1, with 9 bases lining up with TRBD1. V shed 6 bases and J 5 bases; nucleotides not matched to a gene: 10. Per germline, CDR1 MNHEY and CDR2 SMNVEV (reference sequence). There are 15 residues in the CDR3. CDR3 in amino acids: CASSLHGQGKTEAFL. CDR3 coding DNA: TGTGCCAGCAGCCTACATGGACAGGGGAAGACTGAAGCTTTCCTT.

This clonotype came up once. The junction does not match germline at one end; this may be a read error. The chain uses TRBV2 and TRBJ2-6; 8 nucleotides align to TRBD1. The CDR3 has 11 amino acids. The germline V gene encodes CDR1 SNHLY and CDR2 FYNNEI. Here the CDR3 reads CARLLGTGEYF. DNA for the CDR3: TGTGCCAGGCTCCTCGGGACAGGAGAGTACTTC.

The chain combines TRBV9 with TRBJ1-6; 7 bases align to TRBD1. The CDR3 is 14 residues long. Unmatched junction bases numbered 4, after V lost 3 bases and J lost 7 bases. Germline loops: CDR1 SGDLS, CDR2 YYNGEE. DNA for the CDR3: TGTGCCAGCAGCGACCGGGACAGAAATTCACCCCTCCACTTT. This gives the protein CASSDRDRNSPLHF.

The chain combines TRBV7-2 with TRBJ1-1; D ambiguous. The CDR3 totals 15 residues. V lost 5 bases and J 2 bases, leaving 15 bases between the germline ends. Germline-derived CDR1 and CDR2 are SGHTA and FQGNSA. CDR3 nucleotide sequence: TGTGCCAGCAGCCCGAGAGCAGGATTCAACACTGAAGCTTTCTTT. Its protein is CASSPRAGFNTEAFF.

Ten or more counts support this clonotype. The rearrangement uses TRBV7-2 and TRBJ1-2; 8 nucleotides align to TRBD1. Looked up from germline, CDR1 is SGHTA and CDR2 is FQGNSA. V lost 2 bases to trimming and J lost 7 bases; unmatched junction nucleotides: 6. This CDR3 contains 14 residues. The CDR3 DNA is TGTGCCAGCAGCTTACCAGGGGGCGGTCGTGGCTACACCTTC. This translates into CASSLPGGGRGYTF. The variable domain in full, with the rest retrieved from reference TRBV7-2 and TRBJ1-2, is GAGVSQSPSNKVTEKGKDVELRCDPISGHTALYWYRQSLGQGLEFLIYFQGNSAPDKSGLPSDRFSAERTGGSVSTLTIQRTQQEDSAVYLCASSLPGGGRGYTFGSGTRLTVV.

The rearrangement links TRBV10-3 to TRBJ1-2; perhaps TRBD1 as D (5 bases). CDR1 is ENHRY and CDR2 is SYGVKD in the germline V gene. The CDR3 extends over 13 amino acids. Trimming left V 10 bases short and J 7 bases short, with 19 bases between. The CDR3 is CANHREGPTGYTF. The CDR3 DNA follows: TGTGCCAACCATAGGGAGGGACCTACTGGCTACACCTTC.

In regard to this clonotype: Germline and junction disagree at one end, which may indicate a read error. The V and J genes are TRBV20-1 and TRBJ1-1; D possibly corresponds to TRBD1 (6 bases). The CDR3 totals 12 residues. The V gene's germline CDR1 is DFQATT and CDR2 SNEGSKA (reference sequence). CDR3 sequence: CSATDRYTEVFF. The CDR3 region has the DNA TGCAGTGCTACTGACAGGTACACTGAAGTTTTCTTT.

The V gene is TRBV20-1, the J gene TRBJ2-5; D is uncertain. V lost 0 bases, J lost 7 bases, and 18 bases lay in between. The V gene's germline CDR1 is DFQATT and CDR2 SNEGSKA (reference sequence). The CDR3 spans 15 residues. CDR3 loop: CSARDDWLGKGTQYF. CDR3 bases: TGCAGTGCTAGAGATGACTGGCTCGGAAAAGGGACCCAGTACTTC.

The chain is built from TRBV12-3 or TRBV12-4 and TRBJ1-1; D gene ambiguous. The germline V and J ends were trimmed by 6 bases and 0 bases, with 11 bases remaining between them. CDR3 size: 14 residues. The CDR3: CASSLNPMNTEAFF. The DNA for the CDR3 is TGTGCCAGCAGCTTAAATCCAATGAACACTGAAGCTTTCTTT.

The gene calls are TRBV19 and TRBJ2-7; D may match TRBD1 or TRBD2 (5 bases each). The V gene's germline CDR1 is LNHDA and CDR2 SQIVND (reference sequence). The ends were cut back, 1 base at V and 2 bases at J, with 12 bases in the middle. This CDR3 region has 15 residues. CDR3 region: CASSIAWDPPYEQYF. The CDR3 DNA is TGTGCCAGTAGTATAGCCTGGGACCCCCCCTACGAGCAGTACTTC.

This clonotype was counted only a few times. The rearrangement links TRBV27 to TRBJ2-5; 11 nucleotides line up with TRBD1. Germline CDR1 reads MNHEY; CDR2 reads SMNVEV (reference sequence). The CDR3 has 15 amino acids. V gave up 6 bases and J gave up 4 bases; unmatched junction bases: 7. CDR3 amino acids: CASRRTGGILETQYF. DNA of the CDR3: TGTGCCAGCAGGAGGACAGGGGGCATCCTAGAGACCCAGTACTTC.

Notes on this clonotype: This sequence may be a read error, since a much larger clone differs from it by one base. J is TRBJ1-2 and V is TRBV9, with TRBD1 identical over 8 bases. In germline, CDR1 is SGDLS, CDR2 YYNGEE. The CDR3 spans 14 residues. CDR3 nucleotide sequence: TGTGCCATCCGCCGACAGGGGAAGAACTATAGCTACACCTTC. It codes for CAIRRQGKNYSYTF.

Regarding this clonotype: Lacking the conserved final phenylalanine or tryptophan, this CDR3 likely reflects a read error. This chain joins TRBV4-3 and TRBJ2-7; D might be TRBD2 (7 bases). V shed 5 bases and J shed 2 bases, with 16 bases lying between them. This CDR3 comprises 15 residues. Germline V lookup: CDR1 LGHNA, CDR2 YSLEER. CDR3 amino acids: CASSRERGATYEQYL. In DNA form, the CDR3 reads TGCGCCAGCAGCAGGGAACGGGGGGCCACCTACGAGCAGTACCTC.

This clonotype was counted a single time. This chain links TRBV28 with TRBJ1-2; D might be TRBD1 (5 bases). Trimming removed 6 bases from V and 8 bases from J, with 16 bases in between. The germline CDR1 and CDR2 sequences are MDHEN and SYDVKM. The CDR3 consists of 13 residues. CDR3 bases: TGTGCCAGCAGCGACGGGACGGGTGGAGGCTACACCTTC. It specifies CASSDGTGGGYTF.

This clonotype has just a few counts. V gene TRBV6-5 combines with J gene TRBJ2-6; TRBD1 aligns across 7 bases. Germline V lookup: CDR1 MNHEY, CDR2 SVGAGI. CDR3 length equals 13 residues. After removal of 10 bases from V and 3 bases from J, the junction contained 3 bases not matched to a gene. The CDR3 loop reads CATYRGGANVLTF. The CDR3 DNA is TGTGCCACATACAGGGGTGGGGCCAACGTCCTGACTTTC.

The rearrangement links TRBV19 to TRBJ2-1, with D perhaps TRBD2 (6 bases). The CDR3 is made up of 15 amino acids. The V and J ends lost 5 bases and 1 base respectively, with 12 bases between them. Germline-derived CDR1 and CDR2 are LNHDA and SQIVND (reference sequence). CDR3: CASSVVGGSYNEQFF. The CDR3, as DNA: TGTGCCAGTAGTGTCGTGGGAGGATCCTACAATGAGCAGTTCTTC.

This chain uses TRBV6-5 with TRBJ2-2, with D possibly matching TRBD1 (5 bases). The CDR3 runs 15 residues. The ends were cut back, 7 bases at V and 1 base at J, with 13 bases in the middle. Germline CDR1 and CDR2: MNHEY and SVGAGI. The CDR3 reads CASTHWTWNTGELFF. CDR3 nucleotides: TGTGCCAGCACCCATTGGACATGGAACACCGGGGAGCTGTTTTTT.

V usage is TRBV10-1 and J usage is TRBJ1-2; maybe TRBD1 (6 bases). The CDR3 has 12 residues. Germline CDR1 and CDR2: WNHNN and SYGVQD (reference sequence). V gave up 8 bases and J gave up 4 bases, with 11 bases separating them. As DNA, the CDR3 is TGCGCCAGCCGGACGGACAGCTATGGCTACACCTTC. Translating it yields CASRTDSYGYTF.

This chain joins TRBV2 and TRBJ2-1; 9 positions match TRBD1. This CDR3 has 15 residues. Germline CDR1 and CDR2: SNHLY and FYNNEI. V trimming: 2 bases; J trimming: 7 bases; junction bases outside the gene matches: 6. CDR3 nucleotides: TGTGCCAGCAGTGAAATGACAGGGGGGAAGAATGAGCAGTTCTTC. Residues: CASSEMTGGKNEQFF.

About this clonotype: One end of the junction fails to match germline, which may point to a read error. The rearrangement joins TRBV5-1 to TRBJ2-3; 12 bases are a match to TRBD2. From germline, CDR1 is SGHRS and CDR2 YFSETQ. This CDR3 spans 15 amino acids. The CDR3 coding sequence is TGTGCCAGCAGCGTAACTAGCGGGAGGTCAGATACGCAGTATTTT. It is translated as CASSVTSGRSDTQYF.